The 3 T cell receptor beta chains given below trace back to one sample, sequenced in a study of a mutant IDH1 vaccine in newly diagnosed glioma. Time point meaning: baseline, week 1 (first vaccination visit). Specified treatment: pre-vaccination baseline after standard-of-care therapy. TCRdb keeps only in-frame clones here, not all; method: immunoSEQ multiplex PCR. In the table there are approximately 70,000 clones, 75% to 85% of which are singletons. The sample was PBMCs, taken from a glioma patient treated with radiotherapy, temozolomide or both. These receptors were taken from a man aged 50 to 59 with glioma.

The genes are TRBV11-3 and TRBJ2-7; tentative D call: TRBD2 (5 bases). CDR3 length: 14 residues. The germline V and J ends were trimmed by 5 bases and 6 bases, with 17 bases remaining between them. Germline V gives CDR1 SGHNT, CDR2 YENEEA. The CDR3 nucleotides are TGTGCCAGCAGCCTCCGGGGTAATCGGGGCGAGCAGTACTTC. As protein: CASSLRGNRGEQYF. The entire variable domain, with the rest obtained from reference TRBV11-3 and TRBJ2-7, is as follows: EAGVVQSPRYKIIEKKQPVAFWCNPISGHNTLYWYLQNLGQGPELLIRYENEEAVDDSQLPKDRFSAERLKGVDSTLKIQPAELGDSAVYLCASSLRGNRGEQYFGPGTRLTVT.

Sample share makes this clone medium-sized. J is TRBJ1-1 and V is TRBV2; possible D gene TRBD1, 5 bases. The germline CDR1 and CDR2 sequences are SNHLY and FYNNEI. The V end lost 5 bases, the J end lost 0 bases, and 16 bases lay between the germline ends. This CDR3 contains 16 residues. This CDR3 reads CASSTGTSSMNTEAFF. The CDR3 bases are TGTGCCAGCAGTACCGGGACGAGTTCTATGAACACTGAAGCTTTCTTT.

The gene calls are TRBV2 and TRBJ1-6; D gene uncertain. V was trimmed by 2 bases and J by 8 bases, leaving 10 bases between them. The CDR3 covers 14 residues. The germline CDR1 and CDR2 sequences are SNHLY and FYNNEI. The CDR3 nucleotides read TGTGCCAGCAGTGAACTCAGGAGAGATTCACCCCTCCACTTT. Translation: CASSELRRDSPLHF.